Below, 27 T cell receptor beta chains from the same sample are listed, as sequenced in a study of OX40 agonist ivuxolimab in advanced cancers. Generated by immunoSEQ multiplex PCR, the TCRdb table keeps only in-frame clones and is missing some. The profile shows some 95,000 clones, roughly 84% of them singletons. The sequences come from CD4+ or CD8+ T cells sorted from blood, collected in a trial of the OX40 agonist ivuxolimab. Receptors originate from an adult with an advanced solid tumor such as melanoma, head and neck, liver or kidney cancer.

The rearrangement links TRBV28 to TRBJ1-4; 7 positions match TRBD1. With 6 bases clipped from V and 10 bases from J, the junction kept 8 bases outside the gene matches. Looked up from germline, CDR1 is MDHEN and CDR2 is SYDVKM. The CDR3 extends over 13 amino acids. The CDR3 loop reads CASSPWDRIKLFF. The CDR3 region has the DNA TGTGCCAGCAGCCCCTGGGACAGAATAAAACTGTTTTTT.

This clone was counted once. This chain connects TRBV27 to TRBJ2-2; 14 bases map to TRBD2. The germline gives CDR1 MNHEY, CDR2 SMNVEV (reference sequence). V trimming: 4 bases; J trimming: 8 bases; junction bases outside the gene matches: 9. This CDR3 region has 17 residues. The CDR3 region has the DNA TGTGCCAGCAGTTCCCCCGGACTAGCGGGAGGCCCAGGGGAGCTGTTTTTT. Amino acid sequence: CASSSPGLAGGPGELFF.

This clone was detected only a few times. This sequence joins TRBV5-6 and TRBJ2-7; TRBD1 is a possible D gene (7 bases). Per germline, CDR1 SGHDT and CDR2 YYEEEE. The CDR3 has 13 amino acids. The V end was cut by 7 bases, the J end by 2 bases, with 13 bases between. CDR3 loop: CASGGTEAYEQYF. In DNA, the CDR3 is TGTGCCAGCGGAGGGACAGAAGCCTACGAGCAGTACTTC.

This clone was observed a few times. J is TRBJ1-1 and V is TRBV5-5, with TRBD1 identical over 7 bases. Germline loops: CDR1 SGHKS, CDR2 YYEKEE (reference sequence). CDR3 length: 15 residues. Unmatched junction bases numbered 7, after V lost 3 bases and J lost 2 bases. DNA for the CDR3: TGTGCCAGCAGCTCGCCGGGACAGTTTAACACTGAAGCTTTCTTT. Translated, it gives CASSSPGQFNTEAFF. Together with reference TRBV5-5 and TRBJ1-1, the CDR3 gives the full variable domain: DAGVTQSPTHLIKTRGQQVTLRCSPISGHKSVSWYQQVLGQGPQFIFQYYEKEERGRGNFPDRFSARQFPNYSSELNVNALLLGDSALYLCASSSPGQFNTEAFFGQGTRLTVV.

V is TRBV5-4 and J is TRBJ2-7, with TRBD1 identical over 9 bases. The junction had 6 bases not matched to a gene; V was cut back by 3 bases and J by 5 bases. The CDR3 is 14 amino acids. Germline CDR1 and CDR2: SGHNT and YYREEE (reference sequence). The CDR3 loop reads CASSYGDRVNEQYF. The CDR3 nucleotides are TGTGCCAGCAGCTACGGGGACAGGGTGAACGAGCAGTACTTC.

This clone has only one observation. The chain couples TRBV28 to TRBJ1-4, with a possible D match to TRBD1 (5 bases). CDR3 length: 16 residues. Per germline, CDR1 MDHEN and CDR2 SYDVKM. Deletions cut 7 bases from V and 0 bases from J, with 15 bases between. Here the CDR3 reads CASTRGDLATNEKLFF. The CDR3 DNA reads as TGTGCCAGCACCCGTGGGGACTTAGCAACTAATGAAAAACTGTTTTTT.

The chain combines TRBV9 with TRBJ1-1; D might be TRBD1 (5 bases). This CDR3 region has 15 residues. V lost 3 bases and J 3 bases, leaving 15 bases between the germline ends. Per the germline V gene, CDR1 is SGDLS and CDR2 is YYNGEE. The CDR3 DNA reads TGTGCCAGCAGCGCCGGGGCGCACCTTGACACTGAAGCTTTCTTT. Its translation: CASSAGAHLDTEAFF.

The chain recombines TRBV6-1 with TRBJ2-2; 8 bases agree with TRBD1. Germline values: CDR1 MNHNS, CDR2 SASEGT. The CDR3 sequence is 15 residues long. Trimming at V came to 0 bases and at J to 3 bases, leaving 0 bases not matched to a gene. This CDR3 reads CASSEATGDTGELFF. The CDR3 DNA sequence: TGTGCCAGCAGTGAAGCGACAGGGGACACCGGGGAGCTGTTTTTT.

Details on this clone: No DNA is shown, since the ends of the CDR3 on it are uncertain; the CDR3 is the one TCRdb lists. The chain carries TRBV27 and TRBJ2-2. Germline V gene lookup returns CDR1 MNHEY and CDR2 SMNVEV (reference sequence). With termini counted, the CDR3 has 12 amino acids. The CDR3 here is CASSFGAGELFF.

V and J are TRBV30 and TRBJ2-7, with D tentatively TRBD1 or TRBD2 (5 bases each). CDR3 length: 12 amino acids. V gave up 5 bases and J gave up 6 bases, with 14 bases separating them. From germline, CDR1 is GTSNPN and CDR2 SVGIG (reference sequence). This CDR3 reads CAWDSEGGEQYF. CDR3 nucleotide sequence: TGTGCCTGGGACAGCGAGGGTGGCGAGCAGTACTTC.

This clone has only a few counts. The chain recombines TRBV19 with TRBJ2-7; 9 bases align to TRBD1. Losses at the gene ends were 3 bases for V and 6 bases for J; bases not matched to a gene: 6. Germline V gene lookup returns CDR1 LNHDA and CDR2 SQIVND (reference sequence). The CDR3 loop spans 14 amino acids. The CDR3 reads CASSMDRGPSEQYF. The CDR3 DNA reads TGTGCCAGTAGTATGGACAGGGGCCCCTCCGAGCAGTACTTC.

The chain uses TRBV7-9 and TRBJ1-3; maybe TRBD1 (5 bases). The germline gives CDR1 SEHNR, CDR2 FQNEAQ (reference sequence). CDR3 length: 17 residues. V gave up 8 bases and J gave up 2 bases, with 22 bases separating them. The CDR3 here is CASRGTRDYRPGNTIYF. CDR3 DNA sequence: TGTGCCAGCCGCGGGACCCGGGACTATCGCCCTGGAAACACCATATATTTT.

J is TRBJ2-7 and V is TRBV28; 14 bases fit TRBD2. With V trimmed by 4 bases and J by 3 bases, 8 bases remained unmatched. This CDR3 has 17 residues. Germline CDR1 MDHEN, CDR2 SYDVKM. The CDR3 sequence: CASSSRTSGRKHYEQYF. The CDR3, as DNA: TGTGCCAGCAGTTCAAGGACTAGCGGGAGGAAACACTACGAGCAGTACTTC. Together with reference TRBV28 and TRBJ2-7, the CDR3 gives the full variable domain: DVKVTQSSRYLVKRTGEKVFLECVQDMDHENMFWYRQDPGLGLRLIYFSYDVKMKEKGDIPEGYSVSREKKERFSLILESASTNQTSMYLCASSSRTSGRKHYEQYFGPGTRLTVT.

The chain uses TRBV7-9 and TRBJ2-5; D gene uncertain. The end of the DNA is better explained by TRBJ2-7, so the J call may be wrong. Germline values: CDR1 SEHNR, CDR2 FQNEAQ (reference sequence). The CDR3 has 13 amino acids. CDR3 nucleotides: TGTGCCAGCAGCCCCCAAAGCTCCTACGAGCAGTACTTC. Residues: CASSPQSSYEQYF.

The chain links TRBV14 to TRBJ1-1; D gene uncertain. The germline V gene encodes CDR1 SGHDN and CDR2 FVKESK. The CDR3 totals 13 residues. Trimming removed 3 bases from V and 0 bases from J, with 5 bases in between. In DNA, the CDR3 is TGTGCCAGCAGCCATGGCATGAACACTGAAGCTTTCTTT. This sequence encodes CASSHGMNTEAFF.

In its sample, this clone was seen once. V gene TRBV28 combines with J gene TRBJ2-6; D not certain. V lost 4 bases and J lost 0, with 4 bases in between. The germline gives CDR1 MDHEN, CDR2 SYDVKM. CDR3 length: 14 residues. The CDR3, as DNA: TGTGCCAGCAGTTACGCCTCTGGGGCCAACGTCCTGACTTTC. Its translation is CASSYASGANVLTF.

The V gene is TRBV6-1, the J gene TRBJ2-7; unclear D gene. This CDR3 is built from 14 residues. Trimming pared 0 bases from V and 4 bases from J, leaving 10 bases between. Germline-derived CDR1 and CDR2 are MNHNS and SASEGT. The CDR3 sequence is CASSEATRVYEQYF. The DNA for the CDR3 is TGTGCCAGCAGTGAAGCCACGAGAGTTTACGAGCAGTACTTC.

The chain joins TRBV19 to TRBJ2-3; TRBD2 matches 7 bases. The germline V gene has CDR1 LNHDA and CDR2 SQIVND (reference sequence). This CDR3 has 14 residues. The V segment lost 6 bases and the J segment 2 bases; nucleotides outside the gene matches: 5. The CDR3 coding sequence is TGTGCCAGTAGGTGGGGGGGATCCACAGATACGCAGTATTTT. Its translation is CASRWGGSTDTQYF.

The chain links TRBV6-5 to TRBJ2-3; unclear D gene. V dropped 5 bases and J dropped 2 bases, with 5 bases sitting between them. In germline, CDR1 is MNHEY, CDR2 SVGAGI. The CDR3 is 12 amino acids. The CDR3 DNA is TGTGCCAGCAGTAGAAACACAGATACGCAGTATTTT. Its translation is CASSRNTDTQYF.

The sample holds one count of this clone. CDR3 in amino acids: CASSISPPASGRYEQYF. The CDR3, as DNA: TGTGCCAGTAGTATATCCCCCCCCGCTAGCGGGAGGTACGAGCAGTACTTC. The chain carries TRBV19 and TRBJ2-7; the match to TRBD2 covers 11 bases. The CDR3 extends over 17 amino acids. CDR1 and CDR2 from the germline V gene are LNHDA and SQIVND (reference sequence). Germline trimming cut 2 bases from V and 4 bases from J; bases unmatched to any gene: 10.

The rearrangement joins TRBV11-2 to TRBJ1-2; D might be TRBD1 (5 bases). This CDR3 comprises 16 residues. The germline V gene encodes CDR1 SGHAT and CDR2 FQNNGV. Trimming removed 5 bases at V and 3 bases at J, with 19 bases between. The CDR3 here is CASSPGTQVTYYGYTF. Here the CDR3 DNA reads TGTGCCAGCAGCCCCGGGACTCAGGTTACTTACTATGGCTACACCTTC.

The rearrangement uses TRBV19 and TRBJ1-1; possibly TRBD1 for D (5 bases). CDR3 length equals 14 residues. Germline loops: CDR1 LNHDA, CDR2 SQIVND (reference sequence). The V and J ends lost 4 bases and 0 bases respectively, with 9 bases between them. CDR3 sequence: CASSRGRMNTEAFF. The CDR3 DNA reads TGTGCCAGTAGTAGGGGACGGATGAACACTGAAGCTTTCTTT.

This chain uses TRBV30 with TRBJ2-7; the D is unclear. V lost 0 bases and J lost 3, with 15 bases in between. This CDR3 is 15 amino acids long. Germline V gene data show CDR1 as GTSNPN and CDR2 as SVGIG (reference sequence). As DNA, the CDR3 is TGTGCCTGGAGTGTACCCCCTGGTCCGCGCTACGAGCAGTACTTC. It yields the protein CAWSVPPGPRYEQYF.

This rearrangement joins TRBV11-3 to TRBJ1-1; no definite D call. Germline-derived CDR1 and CDR2 are SGHNT and YENEEA. V was shortened by 1 base and J by 3 bases, with 6 bases between the two germline ends. The CDR3 has 13 amino acids. The DNA for the CDR3 is TGTGCCAGCAGCTTAGGGTGGGACACTGAAGCTTTCTTT. As protein: CASSLGWDTEAFF.

For this clone: Compared with germline, one end of the junction differs, possibly owing to a read error. The rearrangement uses TRBV7-7 and TRBJ2-5, with no clear D. Looked up from germline, CDR1 is SSHAT and CDR2 is FNYEAQ (reference sequence). The CDR3 has 13 amino acids. The CDR3 here is CASSSSTQETQYF. In DNA, the CDR3 is TGTGCTAGCAGCTCGTCGACCCAAGAGACCCAGTACTTC.

V usage is TRBV15 and J usage is TRBJ2-5; the D is unclear. This CDR3 region has 12 residues. Trimming cost V 0 bases and J 5 bases, with 4 bases left between them. The germline CDR1 and CDR2 sequences are LNHNV and YYDKDF (reference sequence). The CDR3 sequence: CATSRESETQYF. The DNA of the CDR3 is TGTGCCACCAGCAGAGAATCGGAGACCCAGTACTTC. The variable domain in full, completed from reference TRBV15 and TRBJ2-5, reads DAMVIQNPRYQVTQFGKPVTLSCSQTLNHNVMYWYQQKSSQAPKLLFHYYDKDFNNEADTPDNFQSRRPNTSFCFLDIRSPGLGDTAMYLCATSRESETQYFGPGTRLLVL.

CDR3 sequence (DNA): TGTGCCAGCAGCCCCCGGGGTAGCACAGATACGCAGTATTTT. It is translated as CASSPRGSTDTQYF. The J gene is TRBJ2-3, the V gene TRBV7-2, with a tentative D call TRBD2 (5 bases). V shed 5 bases and J shed 0 bases, with 9 bases lying between them. There are 14 residues in the CDR3. CDR1 and CDR2 from the germline V gene are SGHTA and FQGNSA.